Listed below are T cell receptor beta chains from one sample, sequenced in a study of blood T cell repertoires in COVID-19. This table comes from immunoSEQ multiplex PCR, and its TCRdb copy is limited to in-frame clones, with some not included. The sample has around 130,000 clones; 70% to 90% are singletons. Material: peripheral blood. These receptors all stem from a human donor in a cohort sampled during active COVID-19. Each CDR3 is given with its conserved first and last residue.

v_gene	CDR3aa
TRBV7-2	CASSAHRGTEAFF
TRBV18	CASSPQPPSSSSYNEQFF
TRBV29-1	CSVDQDLSTDTQYF
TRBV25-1	CASTLRETQYF
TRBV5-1	CASSLTRVSNTEAFF
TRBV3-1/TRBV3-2	CASSQAGTGGNEQYF
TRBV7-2	CASSSRGGAQPQHF
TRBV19	CASSVQGAGQPQHF
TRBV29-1	CSVEYMGGMYNEQFF
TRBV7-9	CASSLEAGASQYF
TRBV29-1	CSVGRTGTDTQYF
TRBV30	CAWSYWTGDGYTF